This is a list of T cell receptor beta chains from one sample in a study of shared clonotypes between healthy human individuals. The assay was immunoSEQ multiplex PCR, and TCRdb's table has in-frame clones only and misses some. The table has around 2,000,000 clones, about 94% seen once; the top ten hold 0.85% to 1.2%. Sequencing was done on a sample of naive CD8+ T cells sorted from blood. These receptors all stem from a man aged 18 to 29 in good health. Each CDR3 is given with its conserved first and last residue. D genes are given only for firm matches. Clone size is shown for a subset of rows, as once, few, many or a class of expanded clone.

j_call v_call d_call clone_size cdr3_aa cdr3_nt
TRBJ2-4 TRBV4-1 TRBD2 once CASSQEEEAGAFLAKNIQYF TGCGCCAGCAGCCAAGAAGAAGAGGCGGGAGCGTTCTTAGCCAAAAACATTCAGTACTTC
TRBJ1-5 TRBV7-8 NA NA CASSLELGNQPQHF TGTGCCAGCAGCTTAGAGCTAGGGAATCAGCCCCAGCATTTT
TRBJ1-1 TRBV30 NA NA CAWEQALEAFF TGTGCCTGGGAGCAGGCGCTTGAAGCTTTCTTT
TRBJ1-4 TRBV10-3 NA NA CAISDPGDNEKLFF TGTGCCATCAGTGATCCAGGAGATAATGAAAAACTGTTTTTT
TRBJ1-5 TRBV25-1 NA NA CASSGTEESNQPQHF TGTGCCAGCAGTGGGACCGAGGAGAGCAATCAGCCCCAGCATTTT
TRBJ2-7 TRBV27 NA NA CASSSGSLGVVKYF TGTGCCAGCAGTTCCGGGTCTCTAGGAGTCGTTAAGTACTTC
TRBJ2-7 TRBV4-1 TRBD2 NA CASSQSAGVGYEQYF TGCGCCAGCAGCCAATCAGCGGGAGTCGGCTACGAGCAGTACTTC
TRBJ1-1 TRBV28 TRBD1 once CASSYGQGRTEAFF TGTGCCAGCAGTTACGGACAGGGAAGGACTGAAGCTTTCTTT
TRBJ2-2 TRBV5-1 NA NA CASSSELVPFTGELFF TGCGCCAGCAGCTCCGAACTCGTCCCATTCACCGGGGAGCTGTTTTTT
TRBJ1-6 TRBV28 NA NA CATSMTYNSPLHF TGTGCCACTTCAATGACCTATAATTCACCCCTCCACTTT
TRBJ2-2 TRBV27 NA NA CASSYLFRGGTGELFF TGTGCCAGCAGTTACCTTTTCAGGGGTGGCACCGGGGAGCTGTTTTTT
TRBJ2-7 TRBV27 TRBD2 NA CASRYSGDYYEQYF TGTGCCAGCCGATATAGCGGGGATTACTACGAGCAGTACTTC
TRBJ2-7 TRBV7-9 NA NA CASSLTGGEFNYEQYF TGTGCCAGCAGCTTAACAGGGGGGGAGTTTAACTACGAGCAGTACTTC
TRBJ2-7 TRBV4-3 NA NA CASSQDPLGEGSSYEQYF TGCGCCAGCAGCCAAGACCCCTTGGGAGAGGGCAGCTCCTACGAGCAGTACTTC
TRBJ2-1 TRBV12-5 NA NA CASGLILGGMQFF TGTGCTAGTGGTTTGATATTGGGCGGGATGCAGTTCTTC
TRBJ2-7 TRBV6-5 TRBD2 NA CASSSGLAGSYEQYF TGTGCCAGCAGTTCGGGACTAGCGGGTTCCTACGAGCAGTACTTC
TRBJ2-3 TRBV9 NA NA CASSVGDIYTDTQYF TGTGCCAGCAGCGTAGGGGACATTTACACAGATACGCAGTATTTT
TRBJ1-5 TRBV6-1 NA NA CASSELKGGAESNQPQHF TGTGCCAGCAGTGAACTTAAAGGGGGGGCTGAGAGCAATCAGCCCCAGCATTTT
TRBJ2-1 TRBV4-3 TRBD2 NA CASSTRGAGGFSQFF TGCGCCAGCTCCACCCGGGGCGCGGGAGGGTTTTCGCAGTTCTTC
TRBJ2-7 TRBV19 NA once CASSIYGGLEQYF TGTGCCAGTAGTATATACGGGGGGCTCGAGCAGTACTTC
TRBJ2-1 TRBV7-6 NA NA CASSTRTAFDNEQFF TGTGCCAGCAGCACCCGGACAGCCTTCGACAATGAGCAGTTCTTC
TRBJ2-7 TRBV6-5 NA NA CASSPLSTGNEQYF TGTGCCAGCAGTCCCCTCTCCACCGGTAACGAGCAGTACTTC
TRBJ2-7 TRBV5-4 NA NA CASSSFVTDSEQYF TGTGCCAGCAGCTCATTCGTGACGGACTCCGAGCAGTACTTC
TRBJ1-1 TRBV10-2 NA NA CASSPGFEAFF TGCGCCAGCAGTCCCGGATTTGAAGCTTTCTTT
TRBJ1-5 TRBV7-8 NA NA CASSLDGGQPQHF TGTGCCAGCAGCTTAGATGGGGGTCAGCCCCAGCATTTT
TRBJ2-7 TRBV30 TRBD1 once CAGLTGADEQYF TGTGCCGGTTTGACAGGGGCGGACGAGCAGTACTTC
TRBJ1-2 TRBV11-2 NA NA CASSPWPRDYGYTF TGTGCCAGCAGCCCCTGGCCCAGGGACTATGGCTACACCTTC
TRBJ2-1 TRBV7-9 NA NA CASSLEYEQFF TGTGCCAGCAGCTTAGAGTATGAGCAGTTCTTC
TRBJ2-7 TRBV7-2 NA NA CASSLVDLYEQYF TGTGCCAGCAGCTTAGTGGACCTATACGAGCAGTACTTC
TRBJ2-1 TRBV6-6 NA once CASTPPGNGGYNEQFF TGTGCCAGCACACCCCCCGGGAATGGGGGGTACAATGAGCAGTTCTTC
TRBJ2-2 TRBV4-2 NA once CASSQGANTGELFF TGTGCCAGCAGCCAAGGTGCCAACACCGGGGAGCTGTTTTTT
TRBJ1-2 TRBV5-4 TRBD1 NA CASSPDRDRGEVVYGYTF TGTGCCAGCAGCCCCGACCGGGACAGGGGAGAGGTTGTCTATGGCTACACCTTC
TRBJ1-2 TRBV27 NA NA CASSPSSGGRTYGYTF TGTGCCAGCAGTCCTTCGTCCGGGGGGCGCACCTATGGCTACACCTTC
TRBJ2-3 TRBV11-2 NA NA CASSLEDRPDTQYF TGTGCCAGCAGCTTAGAGGACAGACCAGATACGCAGTATTTT
TRBJ1-5 TRBV19 NA NA CASSLQADGLYQPQHF TGTGCCAGTAGCCTACAAGCGGACGGACTTTATCAGCCCCAGCATTTT
TRBJ2-7 TRBV7-9 NA once CASSAAAYEQYF TGTGCCAGCAGCGCCGCTGCGTACGAGCAGTACTTC
TRBJ2-5 TRBV30 NA NA CAWGQGGETQYF TGTGCCTGGGGACAGGGAGGGGAGACCCAGTACTTC
TRBJ2-5 TRBV27 TRBD2 NA CASSLGTSGQETQYF TGTGCCAGCAGCCTGGGGACTAGCGGGCAAGAGACCCAGTACTTC
TRBJ2-1 TRBV7-9 NA NA CASSLETTYSYNEQFF TGTGCCAGCAGCTTGGAGACTACTTACTCCTACAATGAGCAGTTCTTC
TRBJ2-1 TRBV9 NA NA CASSPGGGGNEQFF TGTGCCAGCAGCCCTGGGGGAGGTGGGAATGAGCAGTTCTTC
TRBJ2-7 TRBV11-2 TRBD1 NA CASSLAGQIGYEQYF TGTGCCAGCAGCTTAGCGGGACAGATCGGTTACGAGCAGTACTTC
TRBJ2-1 TRBV5-6 NA NA CASSAGPDNEQFF TGTGCCAGCAGCGCTGGACCAGACAATGAGCAGTTCTTC
TRBJ1-3 TRBV7-6 NA NA CASSLTPGSGTRNTIYF TGTGCCAGCAGCTTAACCCCCGGGTCCGGGACCAGAAACACCATATATTTT
TRBJ2-7 TRBV27 NA NA CASGPGLSYEQYF TGTGCCAGCGGGCCCGGACTCTCCTACGAGCAGTACTTC
TRBJ2-1 TRBV4-1 TRBD2 NA CASSQVTLPSGSEQFF TGCGCCAGCAGCCAAGTAACTCTCCCTAGCGGGAGTGAGCAGTTCTTC
TRBJ2-5 TRBV10-2 NA NA CASSELSGGAGVETQYF TGCGCCAGCAGTGAGTTGTCGGGGGGCGCAGGGGTGGAGACCCAGTACTTC